This T cell receptor beta chain was recorded in a study of T-cell reconstitution after alpha-beta-depleted transplantation in children. The CDR3 has 15 amino acids. Germline V lookup: CDR1 KGHSH, CDR2 LQKENI. V lost 6 bases and J lost 5, with 19 bases in between. Preparation of the TCRbeta library used unique molecular identifiers. TCRdb reanalysed the PCR reads using MiXCR and keeps one entry per CDR3 protein. The table includes 150,000 to 250,000 distinct CDR3 sequences, roughly 15% detected once. The specimen was PBMCs from the stem cell graft donor, collected from the stem cell graft. This sequence was found in a human donor who donated a stem cell graft to a child with acute lymphoblastic leukemia. The chain combines TRBV18 with TRBJ1-1; D is unresolved. The CDR3 DNA is TGTGCCAGCTCCCTCTATGAGAGTACGCGGACTGAAGCTTTCTTT. This gives the protein CASSLYESTRTEAFF. The variable domain in full, with the rest retrieved from reference TRBV18 and TRBJ1-1, is NAGVMQNPRHLVRRRGQEARLRCSPMKGHSHVYWYRQLPEEGLKFMVYLQKENIIDESGMPKERFSAEFPKEGPSILRIQQVVRGDSAAYFCASSLYESTRTEAFFGQGTRLTVV.